Presented here are 26 T cell receptor beta chains from one specimen sequenced in a study of a mutant IDH1 vaccine in newly diagnosed glioma. These receptors are not linked to any known antigen. Time point: week 47, end of study. Topical imiquimod accompanied each vaccine dose, which consisted of 300 ug of mutant IDH1 20-mer peptide. The protocol was immunoSEQ multiplex PCR, while the TCRdb copy is restricted to in-frame clones and leaves out a portion. The sample shows approximately 80,000 clones, roughly four fifths of them seen only once. The sequenced sample was PBMCs, obtained from a glioma patient whose treatment included an IDH1 peptide vaccine. These receptors came from a man aged 35-49 years with glioma.

CDR3 amino acids: CASSQVRGTYNSPLHF. As DNA, the CDR3 is TGCGCCAGCAGCCAAGTCCGAGGGACCTATAATTCACCCCTCCACTTT. The chain links TRBV4-1 to TRBJ1-6, with D unresolved. Germline V gene lookup returns CDR1 MGHRA and CDR2 YSYEKL. The CDR3 contains 16 residues. V shed 1 base and J shed 2 bases, with 9 bases lying between them.

This clone was seen just once. The chain is built from TRBV18 and TRBJ1-4, with D possibly TRBD1 on 6 matching bases. The V end was cut by 2 bases, the J end by 7 bases, with 14 bases between. Germline V gene lookup returns CDR1 KGHSH and CDR2 LQKENI. The CDR3 extends over 15 amino acids. The CDR3, as DNA: TGTGCCAGCTCACCATTACAGGGACGAGGTGAAAAACTGTTTTTT. This translates into CASSPLQGRGEKLFF. Full variable domain (remainder filled in from reference TRBV18 and TRBJ1-4): NAGVMQNPRHLVRRRGQEARLRCSPMKGHSHVYWYRQLPEEGLKFMVYLQKENIIDESGMPKERFSAEFPKEGPSILRIQQVVRGDSAAYFCASSPLQGRGEKLFFGSGTQLSVL.

This chain connects TRBV5-1 to TRBJ2-3; D ambiguous. The CDR3 consists of 14 residues. Germline V gives CDR1 SGHRS, CDR2 YFSETQ. The germline V and J ends were trimmed by 0 bases and 2 bases, with 7 bases remaining between them. The CDR3 nucleotides are TGCGCCAGCAGCTTGGACCAGCCCACAGATACGCAGTATTTT. It yields the protein CASSLDQPTDTQYF.

The V gene is TRBV5-1, the J gene TRBJ2-3; possible D gene TRBD1, 6 bases. V dropped 4 bases and J dropped 3 bases, with 12 bases sitting between them. This CDR3 region has 14 residues. Germline V gives CDR1 SGHRS, CDR2 YFSETQ. As DNA, the CDR3 is TGCGCCAGCAGCCAAGGGACACCTACAGATACGCAGTATTTT. Protein product: CASSQGTPTDTQYF.

This chain links TRBV11-2 with TRBJ1-3, with 9 bases matching TRBD1. There are 14 residues in the CDR3. The V segment lost 3 bases and the J segment 8 bases; nucleotides outside the gene matches: 5. Germline V gene data show CDR1 as SGHAT and CDR2 as FQNNGV. CDR3 amino acids: CASSLGDRVDTIYF. CDR3 sequence (DNA): TGTGCCAGCAGCTTGGGGGACAGGGTAGACACCATATATTTT.

This chain links TRBV7-2 with TRBJ2-1; 10 nucleotides match TRBD1. CDR3 length: 16 residues. The trim removed 5 bases at V and 4 bases at J, leaving 8 bases unmatched. The germline CDR1 and CDR2 sequences are SGHTA and FQGNSA. The CDR3 coding sequence is TGTGCCAGCAGCGTTACAGGGGACAGGGGATACAATGAGCAGTTCTTC. Translating gives CASSVTGDRGYNEQFF.

The J gene is TRBJ2-2, the V gene TRBV5-3, with a possible D match to TRBD1 (6 bases). TRBV5-3 counts as an open reading frame of uncertain function. This CDR3 contains 14 residues. Trimming removed 7 bases from V and 7 bases from J, with 17 bases in between. This chain's CDR3 is CARRWQGTDGELFF. The CDR3 bases are TGTGCCAGACGGTGGCAGGGGACGGACGGGGAGCTGTTTTTT.

J is TRBJ1-5 and V is TRBV6-5, with 8 nucleotides matching TRBD1. The CDR3 covers 15 residues. CDR1 and CDR2 from the germline V gene are MNHEY and SVGAGI. Trimming removed 6 bases from V and 4 bases from J; junction bases left unmatched: 8. Here the CDR3 DNA reads TGTGCCAGCAGCATCGACAGGGGAGGGAATCAGCCCCAGCATTTT. Translating it yields CASSIDRGGNQPQHF.

In this sample, this clone turned up a few times. The V gene is TRBV7-8, the J gene TRBJ2-1; the match to TRBD2 covers 11 bases. CDR1 and CDR2 (germline): SGHVS, FQNEAQ. The V gene end was trimmed by 5 bases and the J gene end by 1 base; junction bases not matched to a gene: 13. The CDR3 is 19 amino acids. The CDR3 region is CASSGSVAGGLKSYNEQFF. The CDR3 DNA is TGTGCCAGCAGCGGCTCCGTAGCGGGAGGGCTGAAGTCCTACAATGAGCAGTTCTTC.

This clone was counted only a few times. V usage is TRBV2 and J usage is TRBJ2-7; D remains unclear. Deletions cut 7 bases from V and 3 bases from J, with 19 bases between. The CDR3 is 15 amino acids. Per the germline V gene, CDR1 is SNHLY and CDR2 is FYNNEI. The CDR3: CASKQEPVTHYEQYF. The DNA of the CDR3 is TGTGCCAGCAAACAAGAGCCGGTCACCCACTACGAGCAGTACTTC.

This clone occurred once. At one of its ends the junction is not consistent with the germline gene, which may arise from a read error. The chain recombines TRBV6-1 with TRBJ1-5; a possible D gene is TRBD1 (6 bases). The CDR3 loop spans 15 amino acids. Germline CDR1 reads MNHNS; CDR2 reads SASEGT. CDR3 bases: TGTGCCATCAGTGAAGGGGGTAATAGCAATCAGCCCCAGCATTTT. Encoded protein: CAISEGGNSNQPQHF.

This clone is medium-sized within its sample. The chain links TRBV30 to TRBJ1-4, with 7 bases that match TRBD1. This CDR3 contains 13 residues. V lost 0 bases and J lost 7; bases outside the gene matches: 2. Germline V gene data show CDR1 as GTSNPN and CDR2 as SVGIG (reference sequence). The CDR3 loop is CAWSVGQIEKLFF. Here the CDR3 DNA reads TGTGCCTGGAGTGTGGGACAGATTGAAAAACTGTTTTTT.

This chain connects TRBV9 to TRBJ1-5; D uncertain. V shed 0 bases and J shed 7 bases, with 11 bases lying between them. From germline, CDR1 is SGDLS and CDR2 YYNGEE. The length of the CDR3 is 14 residues. This CDR3 reads CASSVEGSGQPQHF. In DNA, the CDR3 is TGTGCCAGCAGCGTAGAGGGTTCGGGGCAGCCCCAGCATTTT.

The J gene is TRBJ1-2, the V gene TRBV28; D possibly corresponds to TRBD1 (5 bases). The length of the CDR3 is 15 residues. CDR1 and CDR2 from the germline V gene are MDHEN and SYDVKM. Trimming shortened V by 2 bases and J by 5 bases, and 15 bases separated the two germline ends. CDR3 nucleotides: TGTGCCAGCAGTTTACCACCGGGACCCCTGTATGGCTACACCTTC. This sequence encodes CASSLPPGPLYGYTF.

The V and J genes are TRBV18 and TRBJ2-1; 12 bases line up with TRBD2. CDR1 KGHSH and CDR2 LQKENI come from the germline V gene. The CDR3 has 15 amino acids. J gave up 4 bases and V 5 bases, and 3 bases lay outside the gene matches. The CDR3 DNA sequence: TGTGCCAGCTCAGCTCTAGCGGGGGGGTACAATGAGCAGTTCTTC. Protein product: CASSALAGGYNEQFF.

This clone was picked up one time. This rearrangement joins TRBV11-2 to TRBJ2-2; TRBD1 might be the D (6 bases). Germline lookup yields CDR1 SGHAT and CDR2 FQNNGV. The CDR3 has 11 residues. V was shortened by 5 bases and J by 8 bases, with 6 bases between the two germline ends. CDR3 sequence (DNA): TGTGCCAGCAGCCAGGGGGGGGAGCTGTTTTTT. It is translated as CASSQGGELFF.

Note on this clone: Within the sample, other DNA sequences also encode this same CDR3. The V gene is TRBV30, the J gene TRBJ2-2; D remains unclear. Germline V CDR1 and CDR2: GTSNPN, SVGIG (reference sequence). The CDR3 covers 13 residues. V was pared by 4 bases and J by 1 base, with 7 bases between. CDR3 sequence reads: CAWNSLNTGELFF. The CDR3 DNA is TGTGCCTGGAACAGCCTGAACACCGGGGAGCTGTTTTTT.

The rearrangement joins TRBV5-4 to TRBJ2-5; 9 bases are shared with TRBD1. Germline lookup yields CDR1 SGHNT and CDR2 YYREEE (reference sequence). The V gene end was trimmed by 0 bases and the J gene end by 3 bases; junction bases not matched to a gene: 6. The CDR3 loop spans 16 amino acids. The CDR3 region has the DNA TGTGCCAGCAGCTTGGTCCCGGACAGGGGAGAAGAGACCCAGTACTTC. It yields the protein CASSLVPDRGEETQYF.

The chain uses TRBV18 and TRBJ2-7, with a possible D match to TRBD1 (6 bases). This CDR3 has 18 amino acids. Trimming stripped 3 bases from V and 3 bases from J, with 24 bases between. Germline loops: CDR1 KGHSH, CDR2 LQKENI. CDR3 protein: CASSPSRESGDNLYEQYF. The CDR3 DNA follows: TGTGCCAGCTCACCCTCAAGAGAGTCCGGGGACAACCTCTACGAGCAGTACTTC. The whole variable domain, remainder taken from reference TRBV18 and TRBJ2-7, is NAGVMQNPRHLVRRRGQEARLRCSPMKGHSHVYWYRQLPEEGLKFMVYLQKENIIDESGMPKERFSAEFPKEGPSILRIQQVVRGDSAAYFCASSPSRESGDNLYEQYFGPGTRLTVT.

The rearrangement links TRBV11-2 to TRBJ2-5, with a possible D match to TRBD2 (6 bases). The ends were cut back, 1 base at V and 5 bases at J, with 8 bases in the middle. Germline V lookup: CDR1 SGHAT, CDR2 FQNNGV. CDR3 length: 13 amino acids. CDR3 DNA: TGTGCCAGCAGCTTAGGTGGGGGGGAGACCCAGTACTTC. Protein: CASSLGGGETQYF.

The genes are TRBV2 and TRBJ1-1; D possibly corresponds to TRBD1 (5 bases). The germline V gene has CDR1 SNHLY and CDR2 FYNNEI. The CDR3 loop spans 15 amino acids. V gave up 5 bases and J gave up 4 bases, with 17 bases separating them. CDR3 loop: CASSREKGSPTEAFF. As DNA, the CDR3 is TGTGCCAGCAGTCGAGAGAAGGGGAGTCCCACTGAAGCTTTCTTT. The variable domain in full, with the rest retrieved from reference TRBV2 and TRBJ1-1, is EPEVTQTPSHQVTQMGQEVILRCVPISNHLYFYWYRQILGQKVEFLVSFYNNEISEKSEIFDDQFSVERPDGSNFTLKIRSTKLEDSAMYFCASSREKGSPTEAFFGQGTRLTVV.

This chain uses TRBV10-1 with TRBJ1-2; 7 bases are a match to TRBD1. CDR1 and CDR2 from the germline V gene are WNHNN and SYGVQD (reference sequence). V lost 4 bases to trimming and J lost 11 bases; unmatched junction nucleotides: 13. The CDR3 is 14 amino acids. CDR3 in DNA: TGCGCCAGCAGTGCGGGCGGGCGACAGGGTCTATACACCTTC. It translates to CASSAGGRQGLYTF.

In this sample, this clone turned up once. The rearrangement links TRBV19 to TRBJ2-2, with a tentative D call TRBD1 (5 bases). V lost 5 bases to trimming and J lost 4 bases, with 17 bases between them. CDR1 is LNHDA, CDR2 SQIVND, per germline (reference sequence). The length of the CDR3 is 16 residues. The DNA of the CDR3 is TGTGCCAGTAGTCCGGGTCGAAGGGGCGGCACCGGGGAGCTGTTTTTT. It translates to CASSPGRRGGTGELFF.

The V call is TRBV2, the J call TRBJ1-2; 8 bases align to TRBD1. Germline V gene data show CDR1 as SNHLY and CDR2 as FYNNEI. The CDR3 extends over 12 amino acids. The J segment lost 12 bases and the V segment lost 6 bases, leaving 9 bases of the junction unmatched. CDR3 sequence reads: CASSLMDRDNTF. The CDR3 DNA follows: TGTGCCAGCAGCCTCATGGACAGGGATAACACCTTC.

The chain links TRBV5-6 to TRBJ2-3, with 8 bases matching TRBD2. CDR1 SGHDT and CDR2 YYEEEE come from the germline V gene. This CDR3 has 17 residues. Trimming took 7 bases from V and 1 from J; bases not matched to a gene: 14. The CDR3 DNA reads TGTGCCAGCGCGGGTAGCGGGATGGCTGGGGGCACAGATACGCAGTATTTT. Translating it yields CASAGSGMAGGTDTQYF. The whole variable domain, filled in from reference TRBV5-6 and TRBJ2-3, reads DAGVTQSPTHLIKTRGQQVTLRCSPKSGHDTVSWYQQALGQGPQFIFQYYEEEERQRGNFPDRFSGHQFPNYSSELNVNALLLGDSALYLCASAGSGMAGGTDTQYFGPGTRLTVL.

The chain joins TRBV7-9 to TRBJ2-7; possible D gene TRBD1, 6 bases. V lost 2 bases and J lost 3, with 11 bases in between. The CDR3 length is 14 residues. Germline-derived CDR1 and CDR2 are SEHNR and FQNEAQ (reference sequence). The CDR3 sequence is CASSLPGQSYEQYF. CDR3 nucleotides: TGTGCCAGCAGCTTACCGGGACAAAGCTACGAGCAGTACTTC.